This T cell receptor beta chain was found in a study of shared clonotypes between healthy human individuals. The overall study: Two women and three men aged 18 to 49 served as donors.

About this clone: The antigen is not known.

Broader study findings: Clonotype sharing across donors was expected to vary with sequencing depth. Even with large depth, rarefaction showed that sorted-subset sequencing was incomplete. Clonotypes which were not shared had lower generation probabilities than clonotypes that all four donors shared.

The assay was immunoSEQ multiplex PCR, and TCRdb's table has in-frame clones only and misses some. This sample has fewer than 700,000 clones, with roughly 95% found just once. Naive CD8 cells, CD45RO-negative and positively selected for CCR7, excluded terminally differentiated effector memory CD45RA+ cells. CDR3 length: 11 residues. CDR1 SGHVS and CDR2 FQNEAQ come from the germline V gene. The chain uses TRBV7-8 and TRBJ2-5; no definite D call. TRBJ2-7 explains the end of the DNA better; the J call may be wrong. The origin of this receptor is a woman aged 30 to 39 in good health. Sequences were obtained from naive CD8+ T cells sorted from blood. CDR3: CASSLTYEQYF. DNA for the CDR3: TGTGCCAGCAGCCTAACCTACGAGCAGTACTTC.